This TCR beta chain was recovered during a study of T cells after yellow fever vaccination. Regarding the study as a whole: Clones that expanded after primary vaccination mostly reappeared after the booster (approximately 96% CD4, 88% CD8). The secondary response showed a weaker magnitude and a faster peak, day 5 versus 15.

Making TCR cDNA involved 5'RACE template switching, which added UMIs and a universal primer site. TCRdb itself ran the 5' RACE reads through MiXCR, one entry per CDR3 protein. The sample has 300,000 to 350,000 distinct CDR3 sequences, under 5% seen once; the top ten hold 24%. Looked up from germline, CDR1 is SGHTA and CDR2 is FQGNSA. V trimming: 5 bases; J trimming: 1 base; junction bases outside the gene matches: 4. The CDR3 totals 14 residues. This clonotype was counted at least ten times. Antigen unknown. The sequenced sample was PBMCs, obtained 5 days after the yellow fever booster vaccination. This TCR was recovered from a man younger than 35 who received the YFV17D yellow fever vaccine. The rearrangement joins TRBV7-2 to TRBJ2-5, with TRBD1 matching over 7 bases. The CDR3 protein is CASSPGQPQETQYF. As DNA, the CDR3 is TGTGCCAGCAGCCCGGGACAGCCCCAAGAGACCCAGTACTTC.